This entry lists 19 T cell receptor beta chains sequenced from one sample in a study of yellow fever vaccine responses in identical twins. Using its own MiXCR run on the RT-PCR reads, TCRdb lists one record per CDR3 protein. Of around 9,600 distinct CDR3 sequences in the sample, over 80% are singletons; the top ten hold around 1.9%. The starting material was T cells from blood (PBMCs), unsorted or a sorted subset (not recorded which), obtained before or after yellow fever vaccination (not recorded which). All receptors come from a woman aged 18-35 years who received the yellow fever vaccine.

The V call is TRBV11-2, the J call TRBJ2-1; D is perhaps TRBD2 (6 bases). Trimming stripped 4 bases from V and 0 bases from J, with 10 bases between. This CDR3 comprises 15 residues. The germline V gene has CDR1 SGHAT and CDR2 FQNNGV. CDR3 in amino acids: CASSSRTTSYNEQFF. The CDR3 DNA follows: TGTGCCAGCAGCTCGCGGACTACCTCCTACAATGAGCAGTTCTTC.

CDR3 DNA sequence: TGCAGTGCTATTAAGAATACGCAGTATTTT. Translating it yields CSAIKNTQYF. The V call is TRBV20-1, the J call TRBJ2-3; D is unclear. Germline CDR1 DFQATT, CDR2 SNEGSKA (reference sequence). CDR3 size: 10 residues. The germline V and J ends were trimmed by 4 bases and 7 bases, with 6 bases remaining between them.

This clonotype was picked up one time. The chain links TRBV20-1 to TRBJ1-5; D not certain. Per germline, CDR1 DFQATT and CDR2 SNEGSKA (reference sequence). V was pared by 0 bases and J by 7 bases, with 7 bases between. This CDR3 has 12 amino acids. The CDR3 region is CSARESQQPQHF. The DNA of the CDR3 is TGCAGTGCTAGAGAAAGTCAACAGCCCCAGCATTTT.

This chain links TRBV28 with TRBJ2-3; 9 bases align to TRBD2. The CDR3 is 15 residues long. V was clipped by 5 bases and J by 0 bases; unmatched bases: 3. Germline V gives CDR1 MDHEN, CDR2 SYDVKM. The CDR3 DNA sequence: TGTGCCAGCAGTCGGACTAGCGCGAGCACAGATACGCAGTATTTT. Translated: CASSRTSASTDTQYF. Combining the CDR3 with reference TRBV28 and TRBJ2-3 gives the whole variable domain DVKVTQSSRYLVKRTGEKVFLECVQDMDHENMFWYRQDPGLGLRLIYFSYDVKMKEKGDIPEGYSVSREKKERFSLILESASTNQTSMYLCASSRTSASTDTQYFGPGTRLTVL.

This clonotype showed up just once. The chain recombines TRBV29-1 with TRBJ2-1; no definite D call. V lost 2 bases, J lost 4 bases, and 12 bases lay in between. CDR3 length: 14 amino acids. Per the germline V gene, CDR1 is SQVTM and CDR2 is ANQGSEA. The CDR3 sequence is CSVELPLGYNEQFF. The CDR3 DNA reads TGCAGCGTTGAACTCCCGTTGGGGTACAATGAGCAGTTCTTC.

The chain employs TRBV6-4 and TRBJ2-1, with TRBD2 matching 11 bases. The V segment lost 6 bases and the J segment 4 bases; nucleotides outside the gene matches: 5. This CDR3 has 15 amino acids. CDR1 and CDR2 from the germline V gene are MRHNA and SNTAGT. Here the CDR3 DNA reads TGTGCCAGCAGAGAAACTAGCGGGGGATACAATGAGCAGTTCTTC. It encodes CASRETSGGYNEQFF.

V is TRBV15 and J is TRBJ2-1; 7 bases match TRBD2. Losses at the gene ends were 0 bases for V and 4 bases for J; bases not matched to a gene: 6. The CDR3 consists of 16 residues. The germline gives CDR1 LNHNV, CDR2 YYDKDF (reference sequence). The CDR3 region has the DNA TGTGCCACCAGCAGAGATGGCGGGACTACATACAATGAGCAGTTCTTC. This encodes CATSRDGGTTYNEQFF. The full variable domain, with the rest looked up from reference TRBV15 and TRBJ2-1, is DAMVIQNPRYQVTQFGKPVTLSCSQTLNHNVMYWYQQKSSQAPKLLFHYYDKDFNNEADTPDNFQSRRPNTSFCFLDIRSPGLGDTAMYLCATSRDGGTTYNEQFFGPGTRLTVL.

The rearrangement joins TRBV11-1 to TRBJ1-4; 10 bases map to TRBD1. The CDR3 contains 15 residues. V gave up 6 bases and J gave up 5 bases; unmatched junction bases: 6. Germline assignment: CDR1 SGHAT and CDR2 FQDESV (reference sequence). In nucleotides, the CDR3 is TGTGCCAGCAGACGGGGACAGGGGCTCAATGAAAAACTGTTTTTT. It translates to CASRRGQGLNEKLFF.

This chain links TRBV5-1 with TRBJ2-3, with 7 bases fitting TRBD1. The junction had 3 bases not matched to a gene; V was cut back by 3 bases and J by 2 bases. This CDR3 spans 14 amino acids. CDR1 and CDR2 from the germline V gene are SGHRS and YFSETQ. As DNA, the CDR3 is TGCGCCAGCAGCTCGGGACAGAACACAGATACGCAGTATTTT. Translation: CASSSGQNTDTQYF.

This clonotype has only a few counts. This chain connects TRBV10-3 to TRBJ1-1; tentatively, D is TRBD1 (5 bases). Germline V gene lookup returns CDR1 ENHRY and CDR2 SYGVKD. The CDR3 length is 16 residues. V shed 4 bases and J shed 0 bases, with 15 bases lying between them. Written as DNA, the CDR3 is TGTGCCATCAGTGGGGGGAACAGCGGCATGAACACTGAAGCTTTCTTT. Encoded protein: CAISGGNSGMNTEAFF.

The chain employs TRBV12-3 or TRBV12-4 and TRBJ2-3; 8 nucleotides align to TRBD2. Trimming took 7 bases from V and 0 from J; bases not matched to a gene: 3. The CDR3 is 14 residues long. In nucleotides, the CDR3 is TGTGCCAGCACTCCTAGCGGGAGCACAGATACGCAGTATTTT. Amino acids: CASTPSGSTDTQYF.

The chain has TRBV28 and TRBJ2-6; D remains ambiguous. Trimming stripped 4 bases from V and 2 bases from J, with 9 bases between. The germline V gene has CDR1 MDHEN and CDR2 SYDVKM. This CDR3 is built from 15 residues. As DNA, the CDR3 is TGTGCCAGCAGTTCCAGGTTCCCTGGGGCCAACGTCCTGACTTTC. This translates into CASSSRFPGANVLTF.

This chain links TRBV12-3 or TRBV12-4 with TRBJ1-2; D not resolved. The ends were cut back, 6 bases at V and 4 bases at J, with 9 bases in the middle. The CDR3 consists of 12 residues. CDR3 sequence: CASSFGGYGYTF. For the CDR3, the DNA is TGTGCCAGCAGCTTCGGTGGCTATGGCTACACCTTC.

V is TRBV29-1 and J is TRBJ1-1, with D possibly TRBD1 on 5 matching bases. The CDR3 sequence is 14 residues long. Per the germline V gene, CDR1 is SQVTM and CDR2 is ANQGSEA. V lost 1 base to trimming and J lost 0 bases, with 9 bases between them. Written as DNA, the CDR3 is TGCAGCGTTGAAGGGGACTTCATGAACACTGAAGCTTTCTTT. Its protein is CSVEGDFMNTEAFF.

The chain employs TRBV12-3 or TRBV12-4 and TRBJ2-1; 8 nucleotides match TRBD1. J lost 4 bases, V lost 6 bases, and 8 bases had no gene match. The CDR3 extends over 15 amino acids. In nucleotides, the CDR3 is TGTGCCAGCAGCGGAAGGACAGGGTTTTACAATGAGCAGTTCTTC. Translated: CASSGRTGFYNEQFF.

This clonotype was counted a few times. CDR3 coding DNA: TGTGCCAGCAGCTCGACAGGGGGCGCGGGCAATGAGCAGTTCTTC. Residues: CASSSTGGAGNEQFF. This chain joins TRBV5-5 and TRBJ2-1; 10 bases are a match to TRBD1. Germline lookup yields CDR1 SGHKS and CDR2 YYEKEE (reference sequence). This CDR3 is 15 amino acids long. The V gene end was trimmed by 3 bases and the J gene end by 6 bases; junction bases not matched to a gene: 6.

The chain is built from TRBV11-3 and TRBJ1-1, with D possibly TRBD1 on 5 matching bases. The V end lost 0 bases, the J end lost 6 bases, and 8 bases lay between the germline ends. Per the germline V gene, CDR1 is SGHNT and CDR2 is YENEEA. The CDR3 covers 13 residues. The CDR3 sequence: CASSLEGGSEAFF. The CDR3 region has the DNA TGTGCCAGCAGCTTAGAGGGGGGGTCTGAAGCTTTCTTT.

V gene TRBV10-3 combines with J gene TRBJ1-1; 8 positions match TRBD1. V shed 6 bases and J 3 bases; nucleotides not matched to a gene: 9. Germline V gives CDR1 ENHRY, CDR2 SYGVKD. CDR3 length: 15 amino acids. DNA for the CDR3: TGTGCCATCAGGGTGACAGGGGCAGGGGACACTGAAGCTTTCTTT. Protein sequence: CAIRVTGAGDTEAFF.

This clonotype was picked up one time. CDR3 sequence reads: CASSPRQGGIRQYF. CDR3 sequence (DNA): TGTGCCAGCAGCCCCCGACAGGGAGGTATTCGGCAGTACTTC. This chain uses TRBV4-2 with TRBJ2-7, with a possible D match to TRBD1 (7 bases). Germline CDR1 is LGHNA and CDR2 is YNFKEQ. This CDR3 is built from 14 residues. The ends were cut back, 4 bases at V and 9 bases at J, with 19 bases in the middle.